The rows below give T cell receptor beta chains drawn from one sample of a study of CD8 T cells in Susac syndrome. From the immunoSEQ multiplex PCR reads, TCRdb called clonotypes with MiXCR, one entry per CDR3 protein. The repertoire consists of some 150,000 distinct CDR3 sequences, with approximately 93% occurring once and the leading ten covering 0.07% to 0.1%. The sequencing sample was made of CD4+ T cells from PBMCs. Source of these receptors: a human donor in good health. The CDR3 runs from the conserved cysteine through the conserved F or W.

v_gene: TRBV10-2
CDR3aa: CASPTSEATGRRTGELFF

v_gene: TRBV27
CDR3aa: CASSSITPGLAPNEQFF

v_gene: TRBV11-2
CDR3aa: CASGPTGLGVRWAKNIQYF

v_gene: TRBV3-1
CDR3aa: CASSYTSSHTEAFF

v_gene: TRBV29-1
CDR3aa: CSVEVTGLTGELFF

v_gene: TRBV12-3/TRBV12-4
CDR3aa: CASTQGARGYTF

v_gene: TRBV2
CDR3aa: CASGEVAYNEQFF

v_gene: TRBV30
CDR3aa: CAWSTRGQGDEKLFF

v_gene: TRBV30
CDR3aa: CAWSVLNEQYF

v_gene: TRBV12-5
CDR3aa: CASGQRVGPSSGNTIYF

v_gene: TRBV4-1
CDR3aa: CASSPRVAGPETQYF

v_gene: TRBV24-1
CDR3aa: CATSEEGDTEAFF

v_gene: TRBV29-1
CDR3aa: CSVGVGGGGYTF

v_gene: TRBV27
CDR3aa: CASRAGGLAGGRETQYF

v_gene: TRBV10-3
CDR3aa: CAISAQGDGYTF

v_gene: TRBV20-1
CDR3aa: CSASGIGINTEAFF

v_gene: TRBV7-3
CDR3aa: CASSLKAGGTGELFF

v_gene: TRBV4-2
CDR3aa: CASSQAQLGNQPQHF

v_gene: TRBV20-1
CDR3aa: CSALRGLIDTQYF

v_gene: TRBV20-1
CDR3aa: CSARDPGEVRDEQYF

v_gene: TRBV5-1
CDR3aa: CASSLRAGTNEKLFF

v_gene: TRBV28
CDR3aa: CASSSNGGRYGYTF

v_gene: TRBV29-1
CDR3aa: CSVVPRAPNYGYTF

v_gene: TRBV28
CDR3aa: CASSSGLAGDTQYF

v_gene: TRBV5-6
CDR3aa: CASSFGGARSYEQYF

v_gene: TRBV7-2
CDR3aa: CASSFRRIQETQYF

v_gene: TRBV20-1
CDR3aa: CSARDLGTPYEQYF

v_gene: TRBV30
CDR3aa: CAWNRRSTDTQYF

v_gene: TRBV7-9
CDR3aa: CASSPGTTTYNEQFF

v_gene: TRBV29-1
CDR3aa: CSALAGSSYNEQFF

v_gene: TRBV29-1
CDR3aa: CSALRDRNTEAFF

v_gene: TRBV20-1
CDR3aa: CSARDPPKKYF

v_gene: TRBV10-2
CDR3aa: CASSESKGNYGYTF

v_gene: TRBV2
CDR3aa: CASSVPSYEQYF

v_gene: TRBV20-1
CDR3aa: CSASVGLASSYEQYF

v_gene: TRBV7-8
CDR3aa: CASSLDRGVVYDQYF

v_gene: TRBV10-3
CDR3aa: CAISESEGREFF

v_gene: TRBV10-3
CDR3aa: CAISESSYEQYF

v_gene: TRBV5-4
CDR3aa: CASSLVGQPNTEAFF

v_gene: TRBV20-1
CDR3aa: CSARDYVGTSGSADTQYF

v_gene: TRBV14
CDR3aa: CASSLLGLFYEQYF

v_gene: TRBV9
CDR3aa: CASSVGAGGAFGDTQYF

v_gene: TRBV4-1
CDR3aa: CASSPGTFANTGELFF

v_gene: TRBV20-1
CDR3aa: CSASDPGGGSNQPQHF

v_gene: TRBV20-1
CDR3aa: CSANWRGNTEAFF

v_gene: TRBV20-1
CDR3aa: CSASGTSSDPDTQYF

v_gene: TRBV29-1
CDR3aa: CSVPGQGGETQYF

v_gene: TRBV10-3
CDR3aa: CAIGGRQGEEQYF